Listed here are 7 T cell receptor beta chains from one sample, sequenced in a study of T cell clonotyping in hematopoietic cell transplantation. Sequencing used immunoSEQ multiplex PCR; TCRdb keeps in-frame clones, though not all of them. The sample consists of roughly 40,000 clones, around 95% of them appearing once. Sequenced input: peripheral blood mononuclear cells. The source is a woman aged 50 to 65 in good health. Some clones in this sample may be carry-over from other donors' samples.

V is TRBV28 and J is TRBJ1-4; 10 bases match TRBD1. The germline V gene encodes CDR1 MDHEN and CDR2 SYDVKM. The CDR3 spans 15 residues. V was pared by 3 bases and J by 6 bases, with 4 bases of the junction left unmatched. Written as DNA, the CDR3 is TGTGCCAGCAGTTTTTCGACAGGGGGCTATGAAAAACTGTTTTTT. It is translated as CASSFSTGGYEKLFF.

The V and J genes are TRBV6-6 and TRBJ1-2, with 7 bases aligning to TRBD1. The CDR3 loop spans 13 amino acids. Looked up from germline, CDR1 is MNHNY and CDR2 is SVGAGI (reference sequence). The V gene end was trimmed by 5 bases and the J gene end by 8 bases; junction bases not matched to a gene: 8. The DNA for the CDR3 is TGTGCCAGCAGTCCCCCGACAGGGAGCGGCTACACCTTC. Amino acids: CASSPPTGSGYTF.

This chain links TRBV5-1 with TRBJ2-1, with 9 bases lining up with TRBD2. This CDR3 is 15 amino acids long. With V trimmed by 4 bases and J by 8 bases, 10 bases remained unmatched. Per germline, CDR1 SGHRS and CDR2 YFSETQ. The CDR3 DNA is TGCGCCAGCAGCGGAGGGACTAGCCTCTTGTATGAGCAGTTCTTC. This translates into CASSGGTSLLYEQFF.

V usage is TRBV5-6 and J usage is TRBJ2-7; D remains ambiguous. V shed 4 bases and J shed 4 bases, with 15 bases lying between them. Per the germline V gene, CDR1 is SGHDT and CDR2 is YYEEEE. The CDR3 has 14 amino acids. CDR3 in DNA: TGTGCCAGCAGCCCCATTGATAAACCTTACGAGCAGTACTTC. This gives the protein CASSPIDKPYEQYF.

The chain carries TRBV28 and TRBJ1-2; D perhaps matches TRBD1 (5 bases). Germline CDR1 MDHEN, CDR2 SYDVKM. CDR3 length: 16 residues. Trimming removed 7 bases at V and 4 bases at J, with 22 bases between. The CDR3 DNA reads as TGTGCCAGCACCCCTCGGGGGACCTCCAACCTCTATGGCTACACCTTC. Amino acids: CASTPRGTSNLYGYTF.

The V and J genes are TRBV28 and TRBJ1-1, with a tentative D call TRBD1 (5 bases). Per germline, CDR1 MDHEN and CDR2 SYDVKM. The V gene lost 7 bases and the J gene lost 0 bases, with 6 bases spanning the gap. CDR3 length: 12 amino acids. The CDR3 sequence is CASKTVNTEAFF. DNA of the CDR3: TGTGCCAGCAAGACAGTGAACACTGAAGCTTTCTTT.

The chain combines TRBV19 with TRBJ1-1, with D uncertain. Germline V CDR1 and CDR2: LNHDA, SQIVND (reference sequence). The V end lost 3 bases, the J end lost 5 bases, and 7 bases lay between the germline ends. The CDR3 has 12 residues. The CDR3 reads CASSIEGTEAFF. The CDR3, as DNA: TGTGCCAGTAGTATTGAGGGTACTGAAGCTTTCTTT.